These T cell receptor beta chains were read from a single sample in a study of blood T cell repertoires in COVID-19. Method: immunoSEQ multiplex PCR; TCRdb's copy keeps in-frame clones and lacks some. The repertoire consists of some 180,000 clones, with around four fifths occurring once and the leading ten covering 6.5% to 8.5%. The sample taken for sequencing was peripheral blood. The receptors originated from a woman aged 40 to 50 with COVID-19, enrolled during active disease. Both conserved end residues are part of each CDR3. The D gene is left open where the match is weak.

V	D	length	J	CDR3
TRBV3-1/TRBV3-2	.	15	TRBJ2-1	CASSEAGPSYNEQFF
TRBV3-1/TRBV3-2	TRBD1	15	TRBJ1-6	CASRSAGQTNSPLHF
TRBV4-2	TRBD1	14	TRBJ2-7	CASSQGTGNGEQYF
TRBV5-5	.	15	TRBJ1-5	CASSWGDGFNQPQHF
TRBV2	TRBD1	13	TRBJ2-7	CAKTNTGGREQYF
TRBV11-2	.	15	TRBJ1-3	CASSLVGGVSNTIYF
TRBV27	.	16	TRBJ2-3	CASSDPRHLNTDTQYF
TRBV28	.	14	TRBJ2-1	CASRLADSYNEQFF
TRBV7-8	.	13	TRBJ2-7	CASSLLQVDEQYF
TRBV10-1	.	15	TRBJ2-5	CASSDTLSDQETQYF
TRBV18	.	14	TRBJ1-5	CASSSTGSNQPQHF
TRBV7-3	TRBD2	13	TRBJ2-1	CASSLEAGAPSFF
TRBV19	.	14	TRBJ1-1	CASSSQGMNTEAFF
TRBV19	TRBD1	14	TRBJ1-1	CASSMGQGYTEAFF
TRBV7-9	TRBD2	19	TRBJ2-1	CASSLLSGLAGGPFNEQFF
TRBV5-1	TRBD1	15	TRBJ2-2	CASSSGQGAAGELFF
TRBV5-6	.	14	TRBJ1-4	CASSTVGANEKLFF
TRBV11-3	.	12	TRBJ2-7	CASSLDHTEQYF
TRBV2	TRBD2	15	TRBJ2-7	CASSGNSGRANEQYF
TRBV6-1	TRBD1	16	TRBJ1-6	CASSETVQGARSPLHF
TRBV7-8	TRBD2	14	TRBJ2-7	CASSFSGSGGEQYF
TRBV27	TRBD1	14	TRBJ1-5	CASRTGGGNQPQHF
TRBV6-5	TRBD1	14	TRBJ1-6	CASTGARYNSPLHF
TRBV16	.	15	TRBJ1-4	CASSPGGVLNEKLFF
TRBV19	TRBD1	14	TRBJ2-7	CASSPGTGSYEQYF
TRBV6-5	TRBD1	13	TRBJ2-5	CAGATTGQETQYF
TRBV7-9	TRBD1	16	TRBJ2-2	CASSATGGAPPGELFF
TRBV25-1	.	13	TRBJ1-2	CASSESTVYGYTF
TRBV28	.	15	TRBJ1-5	CASSPTRISNQPQHF
TRBV29-1	.	11	TRBJ1-1	CSSGGGTEAFF
TRBV6-4	.	15	TRBJ2-3	CASSVLGGPTDTQYF
TRBV18	.	12	TRBJ2-3	CASSPGGDTQYF
TRBV10-3	.	18	TRBJ2-7	CAISPSFSLDFPSYGQYF
TRBV19	TRBD2	15	TRBJ2-1	CASSSGGGSYNEQFF
TRBV6-4	.	13	TRBJ2-1	CASSEDTYNEQFF
TRBV9	.	18	TRBJ1-6	CASSVGSGGSSYNSPLHF
TRBV18	TRBD2	14	TRBJ2-7	CASSPGAGADEQYF
TRBV19	.	13	TRBJ2-1	CASSVFTYNEQFF
TRBV5-5	TRBD1	16	TRBJ1-2	CASSGAGQASYYGYTF
TRBV7-8	.	12	TRBJ1-1	CASSSGFVEAFF
TRBV10-1	TRBD2	14	TRBJ2-5	CASSLAGAQETQYF
TRBV4-1	.	14	TRBJ1-3	CASSQVDNGNTIYF